The 30 T cell receptor beta chains given below trace back to one sample, sequenced in a study of T-cell memory formation after mild COVID-19. Each CDR3 protein gets one entry after TCRdb re-called the 5' RACE reads with MiXCR. This repertoire shows fewer than 650,000 distinct CDR3 sequences, roughly a fifth found once; its top ten account for roughly 8.3%. Sequencing was done on a sample of PBMCs or a T cell subset sorted from them (not recorded which). These receptor sequences come from an adult woman who had mild COVID-19 (a few samples of this study predate the infection). Cell type and time point are not known.

This chain connects TRBV7-9 to TRBJ2-7; D might be TRBD2 (5 bases). V was clipped by 3 bases and J by 5 bases, with 11 bases between them. The V gene's germline CDR1 is SEHNR and CDR2 FQNEAQ (reference sequence). The CDR3 covers 13 residues. The CDR3 reads CASSLPGYNEQYF. Here the CDR3 DNA reads TGTGCCAGCAGCTTGCCGGGGTACAACGAGCAGTACTTC. Based on the CDR3 plus reference TRBV7-9 and TRBJ2-7, the full variable domain is DTGVSQNPRHKITKRGQNVTFRCDPISEHNRLYWYRQTLGQGPEFLTYFQNEAQLEKSRLLSDRFSAERPKGSFSTLEIQRTEQGDSAMYLCASSLPGYNEQYFGPGTRLTVT.

Only a few counts were recorded for this clonotype. V gene TRBV5-1 combines with J gene TRBJ2-1; the D gene is possibly TRBD2 (9 bases). The germline V gene has CDR1 SGHRS and CDR2 YFSETQ. The CDR3 is 18 amino acids. Trimming left V 7 bases short and J 0 bases short, with 23 bases between. The DNA for the CDR3 is TGCGCCAGCTCGGACAGGGTGCTAGCGGGGAGCTCCTACAATGAGCAGTTCTTC. Its translation is CASSDRVLAGSSYNEQFF.

V gene TRBV6-5 combines with J gene TRBJ1-6, with D uncertain. V lost 0 bases and J lost 7, with 7 bases in between. This CDR3 is built from 14 residues. Germline V gene data show CDR1 as MNHEY and CDR2 as SVGAGI. The CDR3 bases are TGTGCCAGCAGTTACTCGTGGAGCAATTCACCCCTCCACTTT. Its protein is CASSYSWSNSPLHF.

The chain combines TRBV27 with TRBJ1-2; the D gene is possibly TRBD1 (5 bases). This CDR3 spans 16 amino acids. The V gene lost 5 bases and the J gene lost 3 bases, with 19 bases spanning the gap. Germline V CDR1 and CDR2: MNHEY, SMNVEV (reference sequence). In nucleotides, the CDR3 is TGTGCCAGCAGTCCCACTCTCCAGACAGCCCACTATGGCTACACCTTC. As protein: CASSPTLQTAHYGYTF.

This clonotype was counted a few times. The chain carries TRBV10-3 and TRBJ2-7, with 11 bases matching TRBD2. The CDR3 runs to 15 residues. The germline gives CDR1 ENHRY, CDR2 SYGVKD. The junction had 7 bases not matched to a gene; V was cut back by 0 bases and J by 9 bases. CDR3 coding DNA: TGTGCCATCAGTGAGTCCCCGGGACTAGCGGTTCCGCAGTACTTC. It specifies CAISESPGLAVPQYF.

The CDR3 DNA follows: TGCAGTGCTAGAGATAGCGGGGGTCGGAACACCGGGGAGCTGTTTTTT. Its translation: CSARDSGGRNTGELFF. The chain joins TRBV20-1 to TRBJ2-2; TRBD2 matches 9 bases. V shed 0 bases and J 1 base; nucleotides not matched to a gene: 3. CDR3 length equals 16 residues. The V gene's germline CDR1 is DFQATT and CDR2 SNEGSKA (reference sequence).

This clonotype was counted only a few times. The chain recombines TRBV5-1 with TRBJ2-3; 8 bases agree with TRBD1. J was trimmed by 1 base and V by 4 bases; bases with no gene match: 5. CDR3 size: 15 residues. Germline V gives CDR1 SGHRS, CDR2 YFSETQ. Here the CDR3 reads CASSRSTGGTDTQYF. CDR3 nucleotides: TGCGCCAGCAGCAGATCGACAGGGGGCACAGATACGCAGTATTTT.

CDR3 region: CASASRGAWDEQFF. The CDR3 DNA is TGTGCCAGCGCCTCCCGGGGAGCTTGGGACGAGCAGTTCTTC. The rearrangement uses TRBV19 and TRBJ2-1; TRBD1 or TRBD2 may be the D gene (5 bases each). CDR3 length: 14 amino acids. Germline CDR1 LNHDA, CDR2 SQIVND (reference sequence). V was cut by 9 bases and J by 10 bases, with 22 bases left in between.

V gene TRBV6-5 combines with J gene TRBJ1-1; a possible D gene is TRBD1 (5 bases). The CDR3 contains 15 residues. The V and J ends lost 8 bases and 0 bases respectively, with 16 bases between them. Looked up from germline, CDR1 is MNHEY and CDR2 is SVGAGI. Here the CDR3 reads CASLLGAGLNTEAFF. The CDR3 DNA reads TGTGCCAGCCTTCTTGGGGCAGGGCTGAACACTGAAGCTTTCTTT.

This clonotype was recorded only once. The V and J genes are TRBV27 and TRBJ2-3; 8 bases are a match to TRBD2. CDR1 and CDR2 from the germline V gene are MNHEY and SMNVEV (reference sequence). The V gene end was trimmed by 5 bases and the J gene end by 2 bases; junction bases not matched to a gene: 9. CDR3 length: 16 residues. CDR3: CASSVTTSEDTDTQYF. The CDR3 DNA reads TGTGCCAGCAGTGTAACGACTAGCGAAGACACAGATACGCAGTATTTT.

The chain recombines TRBV2 with TRBJ2-7, with D possibly TRBD2 on 5 matching bases. There are 14 residues in the CDR3. V lost 7 bases, J lost 0 bases, and 13 bases lay in between. Germline CDR1 and CDR2: SNHLY and FYNNEI. Written as DNA, the CDR3 is TGTGCCAGCAATGGCCTCGGAGGCTCCTACGAGCAGTACTTC. The encoded protein is CASNGLGGSYEQYF.

This rearrangement joins TRBV5-6 to TRBJ2-7; 7 nucleotides line up with TRBD2. Germline V gene lookup returns CDR1 SGHDT and CDR2 YYEEEE. Trimming removed 3 bases from V and 2 bases from J; junction bases left unmatched: 11. There are 16 residues in the CDR3. Written as DNA, the CDR3 is TGTGCCAGCAGCTCGGGGTTCCCGGGGGGAACCTACGAGCAGTACTTC. Translation gives CASSSGFPGGTYEQYF.

By sample fraction, this clonotype is large. This rearrangement joins TRBV18 to TRBJ2-7; 7 positions match TRBD1. The ends lost 5 bases at V and 6 bases at J; junction bases unmatched: 7. The length of the CDR3 is 13 residues. The germline V gene has CDR1 KGHSH and CDR2 LQKENI. In DNA, the CDR3 is TGTGCCAGCTCATCAACAGGGGTTAGCGAGCAGTACTTC. Protein: CASSSTGVSEQYF.

The J gene is TRBJ2-1, the V gene TRBV29-1; 8 bases fit TRBD2. V was pared by 7 bases and J by 7 bases, with 21 bases of the junction left unmatched. CDR1 is SQVTM and CDR2 is ANQGSEA in the germline V gene. The CDR3 covers 17 residues. The CDR3 nucleotides are TGCAGCGCCACTCCTTTCAGCGGGAGTAAGGAGGGTAATGAGCAGTTCTTC. Amino acid sequence: CSATPFSGSKEGNEQFF.

This clonotype came up a few times. The V and J genes are TRBV12-3 or TRBV12-4 and TRBJ2-2, with TRBD2 identical over 7 bases. This CDR3 is built from 13 residues. V shed 6 bases, J shed 4 bases, and the junction held 2 bases outside the gene matches. This CDR3 reads CASRGLPTGELFF. CDR3 bases: TGTGCCAGCAGGGGACTACCCACCGGGGAGCTGTTTTTT.

This clonotype occurred a few times. The chain is built from TRBV7-3 and TRBJ2-1; possible D gene TRBD2, 6 bases. Trimming removed 8 bases from V and 2 bases from J, with 16 bases in between. CDR1 and CDR2 (germline): SGHTA, FQGTGA. The length of the CDR3 is 15 residues. The CDR3 sequence: CASRARGGTYNEQFF. In nucleotides, the CDR3 is TGTGCCAGCCGAGCCCGGGGCGGGACCTACAATGAGCAGTTCTTC.

This chain connects TRBV7-9 to TRBJ2-5; D possibly corresponds to TRBD2 (6 bases). Germline assignment: CDR1 SEHNR and CDR2 FQNEAQ (reference sequence). V was shortened by 7 bases and J by 5 bases, with 20 bases between the two germline ends. There are 15 residues in the CDR3. As DNA, the CDR3 is TGTGCCAGCACCCCGGGGACTGGGGTACCGGAGACCCAGTACTTC. Its protein product is CASTPGTGVPETQYF.

This clonotype was counted between two and nine times. This sequence joins TRBV5-1 and TRBJ2-5; tentative D call: TRBD1 (6 bases). Trimming shortened V by 1 base and J by 2 bases, and 12 bases separated the two germline ends. This CDR3 spans 15 amino acids. Germline V gives CDR1 SGHRS, CDR2 YFSETQ. DNA for the CDR3: TGCGCCAGCAGCTTGATTACAGGGAAGCAAGAGACCCAGTACTTC. It encodes CASSLITGKQETQYF.

This clonotype was seen more than once but under ten times. This chain uses TRBV12-3 or TRBV12-4 with TRBJ1-5; D unclear. There are 15 residues in the CDR3. Deletions cut 3 bases from V and 2 bases from J, with 11 bases between. CDR3 sequence (DNA): TGTGCCAGCAGTTTCCGAGGGTCGCGCAATCAGCCCCAGCATTTT. Protein product: CASSFRGSRNQPQHF.

This clonotype was counted only a few times. The J gene is TRBJ2-1, the V gene TRBV5-6, with 8 bases identical to TRBD1. J gave up 6 bases and V 5 bases, and 7 bases lay outside the gene matches. Germline CDR1 reads SGHDT; CDR2 reads YYEEEE. The CDR3 loop spans 14 amino acids. CDR3: CASRGTGATNEQFF. The CDR3, as DNA: TGTGCCAGCAGGGGGACAGGAGCGACCAATGAGCAGTTCTTC.

This clonotype was observed a handful of times. The V and J genes are TRBV20-1 and TRBJ1-3; D may be TRBD1 (5 bases). Germline V gives CDR1 DFQATT, CDR2 SNEGSKA (reference sequence). The CDR3 runs to 14 residues. Trimming cost V 5 bases and J 2 bases, with 13 bases left between them. The CDR3 DNA follows: TGCAGTGCTGCTGAACAGGTTACTGGAAACACCATATATTTT. It codes for CSAAEQVTGNTIYF.

Ten or more counts support this clonotype. The V and J genes are TRBV7-9 and TRBJ2-3; D gene ambiguous. The germline CDR1 and CDR2 sequences are SEHNR and FQNEAQ (reference sequence). CDR3 size: 13 residues. Trimming removed 5 bases from V and 5 bases from J, with 11 bases in between. The CDR3 nucleotides read TGTGCCAGCAGCCACGACCAGCGAGATACGCAGTATTTT. It is translated as CASSHDQRDTQYF.

V gene TRBV9 combines with J gene TRBJ2-1; TRBD2 agrees at 10 bases. CDR1 SGDLS and CDR2 YYNGEE come from the germline V gene. The V segment lost 4 bases and the J segment 9 bases; nucleotides outside the gene matches: 10. The CDR3 totals 15 residues. CDR3 sequence reads: CASSPQREGLGEQFF. The CDR3, as DNA: TGTGCCAGCAGCCCCCAGCGGGAGGGCCTTGGTGAGCAGTTCTTC.

This clonotype showed up just a few times. The chain has TRBV20-1 and TRBJ2-1; 7 positions match TRBD2. The V gene's germline CDR1 is DFQATT and CDR2 SNEGSKA (reference sequence). The CDR3 sequence is 16 residues long. Trimming took 4 bases from V and 0 from J; bases not matched to a gene: 9. The CDR3 is CSATLLRGSSYNEQFF. As DNA, the CDR3 is TGCAGTGCTACGCTCCTCCGCGGGAGCTCCTACAATGAGCAGTTCTTC.

In nucleotides, the CDR3 is TGTGCCAGCCACAGTGTACAGGGGGCGAACACTGAAGCTTTCTTT. Protein sequence: CASHSVQGANTEAFF. The rearrangement joins TRBV12-3 or TRBV12-4 to TRBJ1-1; 9 bases are a match to TRBD1. The length of the CDR3 is 15 residues. V gave up 8 bases and J gave up 1 base; unmatched junction bases: 8.

This clonotype was detected ten times or more. This sequence joins TRBV29-1 and TRBJ2-3; D gene uncertain. The CDR3 has 11 amino acids. With 6 bases removed from V and 6 bases from J, the gap between germline ends came to 10 bases. The germline CDR1 and CDR2 sequences are SQVTM and ANQGSEA. CDR3 protein: CSVDSSDTQYF. CDR3 nucleotides: TGCAGCGTCGACTCCTCCGATACGCAGTATTTT.

This clonotype was counted between two and nine times. The gene calls are TRBV3-1 and TRBJ1-2; unclear D gene. V dropped 4 bases and J dropped 4 bases, with 16 bases sitting between them. The CDR3 extends over 15 amino acids. Germline lookup yields CDR1 LGHDT and CDR2 YNNKEL (reference sequence). The CDR3 DNA follows: TGTGCCAGCAGCCCACCCCGGATTTCTGCCTATGGCTACACCTTC. This sequence encodes CASSPPRISAYGYTF.

This clonotype was seen only a few times. The rearrangement joins TRBV6-2 or TRBV6-3 to TRBJ2-1, with D possibly TRBD1 on 5 matching bases. This CDR3 contains 14 residues. The V gene's germline CDR1 is MNHEY and CDR2 SVGEGT. Trimming took 2 bases from V and 9 from J, leaving 14 bases between them. In DNA form, the CDR3 reads TGTGCCAGCAGTTACCTAAGGGGTGGCCCTGAGCAGTTCTTC. Translating gives CASSYLRGGPEQFF.

This rearrangement joins TRBV4-3 to TRBJ2-3, with TRBD1 as a possible D gene (6 bases). Trimming cost V 1 base and J 3 bases, with 14 bases left between them. The CDR3 has 16 amino acids. CDR1 is LGHNA, CDR2 YSLEER, per germline. The CDR3 DNA is TGCGCCAGCAGCCAAGTCCTCGGGACACTTACAGATACGCAGTATTTT. It codes for CASSQVLGTLTDTQYF.

This clonotype has only a few counts. This chain links TRBV12-3 or TRBV12-4 with TRBJ2-7; D perhaps matches TRBD1 (5 bases). V was shortened by 3 bases and J by 0 bases, with 9 bases between the two germline ends. The CDR3 totals 14 residues. For the CDR3, the DNA is TGTGCCAGCAGTTTCCCAGGGATCTCCTACGAGCAGTACTTC. It yields the protein CASSFPGISYEQYF.